This T cell receptor beta chain was profiled in a study of shared clonotypes between healthy human individuals. Using immunoSEQ multiplex PCR, the repertoire was profiled, and TCRdb retains in-frame clones only, with some absent. This table has millions of clones, around nine tenths appearing once. CDR1 is WSHSY and CDR2 is SAAADI in the germline V gene. Trimming removed 8 bases at V and 7 bases at J, with 18 bases between. This CDR3 spans 13 amino acids. Splitting the CD4+ cells yielded a CD45RA+ naive subset and a CD45RA-negative memory subset. This rearrangement joins TRBV10-2 to TRBJ2-7; perhaps TRBD2 as D (5 bases). The clonotype originates from a man younger than 35 in good health. Sequenced input: naive CD4+ T cells sorted from blood. Specified subset: CD45RA+ positively selected. The CDR3 sequence is CASGIKVTGEQYF. As DNA, the CDR3 is TGCGCCAGCGGGATAAAGGTAACGGGAGAGCAGTACTTC.